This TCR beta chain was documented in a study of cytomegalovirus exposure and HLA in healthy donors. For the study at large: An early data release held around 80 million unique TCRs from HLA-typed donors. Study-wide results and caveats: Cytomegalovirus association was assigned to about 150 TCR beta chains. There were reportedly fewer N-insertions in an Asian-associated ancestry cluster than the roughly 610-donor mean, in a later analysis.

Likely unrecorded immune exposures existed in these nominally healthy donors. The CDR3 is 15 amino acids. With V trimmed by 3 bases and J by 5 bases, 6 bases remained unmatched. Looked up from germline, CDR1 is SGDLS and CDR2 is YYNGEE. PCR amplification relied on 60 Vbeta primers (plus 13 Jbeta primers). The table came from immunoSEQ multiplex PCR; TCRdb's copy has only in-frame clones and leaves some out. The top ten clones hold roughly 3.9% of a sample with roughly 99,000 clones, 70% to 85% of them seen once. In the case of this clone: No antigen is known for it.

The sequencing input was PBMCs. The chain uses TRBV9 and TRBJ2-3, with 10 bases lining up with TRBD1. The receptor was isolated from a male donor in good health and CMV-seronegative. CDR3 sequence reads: CASSGRTGGEDTQYF. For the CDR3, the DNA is TGTGCCAGCAGCGGACGGACAGGGGGGGAAGATACGCAGTATTTT.